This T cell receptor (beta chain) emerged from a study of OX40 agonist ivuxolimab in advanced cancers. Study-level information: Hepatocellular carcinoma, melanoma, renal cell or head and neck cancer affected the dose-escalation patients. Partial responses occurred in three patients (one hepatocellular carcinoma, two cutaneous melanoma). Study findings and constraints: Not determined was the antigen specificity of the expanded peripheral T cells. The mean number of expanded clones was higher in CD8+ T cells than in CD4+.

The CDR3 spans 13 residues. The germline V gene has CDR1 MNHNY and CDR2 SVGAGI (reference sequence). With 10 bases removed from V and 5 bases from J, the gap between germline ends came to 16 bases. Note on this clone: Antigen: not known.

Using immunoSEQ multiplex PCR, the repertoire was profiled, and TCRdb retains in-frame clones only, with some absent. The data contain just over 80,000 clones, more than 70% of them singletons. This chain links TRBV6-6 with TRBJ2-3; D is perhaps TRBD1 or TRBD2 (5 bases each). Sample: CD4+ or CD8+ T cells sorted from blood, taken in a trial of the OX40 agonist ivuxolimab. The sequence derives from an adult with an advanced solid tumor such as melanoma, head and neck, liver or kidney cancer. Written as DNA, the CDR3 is TGTGCCACACGACCCGGGGCTATAGATACGCAGTATTTT. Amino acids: CATRPGAIDTQYF.